This record concerns one T cell receptor (beta chain) sequence. This sample is drawn from a study of cytomegalovirus exposure and HLA in healthy donors. PCR primers comprised 60 Vbeta and 13 Jbeta primers. Sequencing used immunoSEQ multiplex PCR; TCRdb keeps in-frame clones, though not all of them. The sample records under 150,000 clones, 70% to 80% being singletons. This CDR3 is 14 amino acids long. Trimming removed 4 bases from V and 7 bases from J; junction bases left unmatched: 9. Germline CDR1 is SGHDN and CDR2 is FVKESK. The source of this sequence is a female donor in good health and CMV-seronegative. Sample: PBMCs. The J gene is TRBJ2-7, the V gene TRBV14; 8 positions match TRBD2. For the CDR3, the DNA is TGTGCCAGCAGCCTCTTCGGGAGGGCCGAGGAGCAGTACTTC. Translation: CASSLFGRAEEQYF. Complete variable domain (other parts from reference TRBV14 and TRBJ2-7): EAGVTQFPSHSVIEKGQTVTLRCDPISGHDNLYWYRRVMGKEIKFLLHFVKESKQDESGMPNNRFLAERTGGTYSTLKVQPAELEDSGVYFCASSLFGRAEEQYFGPGTRLTVT.